The present T cell receptor (beta chain) was sequenced within a study of OX40 agonist ivuxolimab in advanced cancers. For the study at large: Head and neck, renal cell, melanoma or hepatocellular carcinoma were the cancers that dose-escalation patients had. Three dose-escalation patients had partial responses: one with hepatocellular carcinoma and two with cutaneous melanoma. Study conclusions and caveats: Relative to CD4+, CD8+ T cells held more expanded clones on average.

This CDR3 is built from 15 residues. Deletions cut 1 base from V and 9 bases from J, with 16 bases between. Looked up from germline, CDR1 is LNHDA and CDR2 is SQIVND (reference sequence). Libraries were prepared by immunoSEQ multiplex PCR; TCRdb keeps only in-frame clonotypes and omits some of them. The sample consists of more than 55,000 clones, around 90% of them appearing once. At cycle 4 day 1, cycle 7 day 1, and baseline, blood was sampled. With regard to this clone: Its specificity is not known.

V is TRBV19 and J is TRBJ2-1; D possibly corresponds to TRBD1 (6 bases). The TCR comes from an adult with an advanced solid tumor such as melanoma, head and neck, liver or kidney cancer. The sample here was CD4+ or CD8+ T cells sorted from blood, taken in a trial of the OX40 agonist ivuxolimab. The CDR3 DNA follows: TGTGCCAGTAGTATAGCTTCCACAGGGAATCCTGAGCAGTTCTTC. This sequence encodes CASSIASTGNPEQFF.